These 5 T cell receptor beta chains were all obtained from the same sample, sequenced in a study of blood T cells in healthy people across ages. Alongside a J-beta primer mix, a sample-barcoded 5' primer served in a second PCR lasting roughly 7 to 11 cycles. TCRdb re-derived calls from the 5' RACE reads in MiXCR, one entry per CDR3 protein. The sample lists around 1,800,000 distinct CDR3 sequences; about 39% were seen once. Sequencing was performed on blood. All receptors come from a human donor in good health.

The table lists this clonotype with many counts. The rearrangement uses TRBV13 and TRBJ2-1; 7 nucleotides line up with TRBD1. V lost 4 bases to trimming and J lost 5 bases; unmatched junction nucleotides: 5. Germline CDR1 reads PRHDT; CDR2 reads FYEKMQ (reference sequence). The CDR3 sequence is 14 residues long. Here the CDR3 reads CASSWGQRHNEQFF. CDR3 nucleotide sequence: TGTGCCAGCAGCTGGGGACAGCGACACAATGAGCAGTTCTTC.

This chain joins TRBV5-5 and TRBJ2-5; possibly TRBD1 for D (8 bases). Trimming took off 1 base at V and 1 base at J, with 14 bases between the two ends. Germline V CDR1 and CDR2: SGHKS, YYEKEE (reference sequence). The CDR3 consists of 16 residues. In DNA, the CDR3 is TGTGCCAGCAGCTTGACAGGGGGGGGACTCCAAGAGACCCAGTACTTC. This gives the protein CASSLTGGGLQETQYF. Combining the CDR3 with reference TRBV5-5 and TRBJ2-5 gives the whole variable domain DAGVTQSPTHLIKTRGQQVTLRCSPISGHKSVSWYQQVLGQGPQFIFQYYEKEERGRGNFPDRFSARQFPNYSSELNVNALLLGDSALYLCASSLTGGGLQETQYFGPGTRLLVL.

Only a few counts were recorded for this clonotype. The rearrangement joins TRBV12-3 or TRBV12-4 to TRBJ2-7; the match to TRBD1 covers 7 bases. Trimming removed 6 bases from V and 2 bases from J; junction bases left unmatched: 10. The CDR3 is 15 amino acids. The CDR3 is CASSHDRDGTYEQYF. The CDR3 DNA reads as TGTGCCAGCAGCCACGACAGGGATGGGACCTACGAGCAGTACTTC.

A few counts support this clonotype. The J gene is TRBJ2-5, the V gene TRBV29-1; D not certain. Germline values: CDR1 SQVTM, CDR2 ANQGSEA. The ends were cut back, 4 bases at V and 3 bases at J, with 18 bases in the middle. The length of the CDR3 is 15 residues. The CDR3 here is CSVAFLRAKEETQYF. The CDR3 DNA follows: TGCAGCGTTGCGTTCCTACGGGCTAAGGAAGAGACCCAGTACTTC.

This clonotype was counted between two and nine times. This rearrangement joins TRBV20-1 to TRBJ2-7; TRBD2 aligns across 10 bases. Germline trimming cut 5 bases from V and 2 bases from J; bases unmatched to any gene: 6. This CDR3 comprises 14 residues. Germline CDR1 reads DFQATT; CDR2 reads SNEGSKA (reference sequence). The CDR3 loop reads CSAYSGGTPYEQYF. The CDR3 nucleotides are TGCAGTGCTTATAGCGGGGGGACTCCCTACGAGCAGTACTTC.